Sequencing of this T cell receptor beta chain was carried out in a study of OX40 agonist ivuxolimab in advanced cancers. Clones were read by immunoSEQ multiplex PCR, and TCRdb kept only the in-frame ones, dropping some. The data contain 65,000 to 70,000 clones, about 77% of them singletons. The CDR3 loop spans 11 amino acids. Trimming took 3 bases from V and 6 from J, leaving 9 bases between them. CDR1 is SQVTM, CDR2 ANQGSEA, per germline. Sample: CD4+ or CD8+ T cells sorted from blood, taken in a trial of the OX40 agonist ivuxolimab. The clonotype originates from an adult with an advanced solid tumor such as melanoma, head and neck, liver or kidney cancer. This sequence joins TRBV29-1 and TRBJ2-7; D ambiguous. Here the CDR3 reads CSVEGASEQYF. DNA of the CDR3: TGCAGCGTTGAGGGTGCCAGCGAGCAGTACTTC.